These 10 T cell receptor beta chains originate from one sample sequenced in a study of T cell changes during pregnancy in multiple sclerosis. Repertoires were generated with immunoSEQ multiplex PCR, while TCRdb's copy carries only in-frame clones and drops some. The table records roughly 49,000 clones, about 90% of them present only once. The sample here was CD4+ T cells from peripheral blood mononuclear cells, taken in the second trimester of pregnancy. The receptors shown here come from a female donor in good health, enrolled as a control in a pregnancy study.

For the CDR3, the DNA is TGTGCCAGCAGCTTAGACGGGTTGGGAGTTGCAACTAATGAAAAACTGTTTTTT. The encoded protein is CASSLDGLGVATNEKLFF. The V gene is TRBV11-3, the J gene TRBJ1-4; D unclear. Germline CDR1 and CDR2: SGHNT and YENEEA. The CDR3 spans 18 residues. Trimming left V 0 bases short and J 0 bases short, with 14 bases between.

The rearrangement joins TRBV5-4 to TRBJ2-5, with D possibly matching TRBD2 (6 bases). CDR1 is SGHNT and CDR2 is YYREEE in the germline V gene (reference sequence). The CDR3 has 13 residues. Trimming removed 0 bases at V and 5 bases at J, with 8 bases between. CDR3 region: CASSLAGVETQYF. The CDR3 DNA sequence: TGTGCCAGCAGCTTGGCGGGGGTGGAGACCCAGTACTTC.

V is TRBV30 and J is TRBJ1-6; the D gene is possibly TRBD1 (5 bases). The V and J ends lost 0 bases and 7 bases respectively, with 13 bases between them. Germline V lookup: CDR1 GTSNPN, CDR2 SVGIG (reference sequence). The CDR3 consists of 15 residues. CDR3 sequence (DNA): TGTGCCTGGAGTGTGGGGACTCCAGGGAATTCACCCCTCCACTTT. Amino acid sequence: CAWSVGTPGNSPLHF.

The chain employs TRBV7-6 and TRBJ1-1, with TRBD1 matching 11 bases. The V and J ends lost 5 bases and 6 bases, in that order; junction bases with no gene match: 11. CDR1 is SGHVS, CDR2 FNYEAQ, per germline. This CDR3 spans 16 amino acids. The CDR3 sequence is CASSPNTVGQGAEAFF. CDR3 DNA sequence: TGTGCCAGCAGCCCAAATACTGTGGGACAGGGGGCTGAAGCTTTCTTT. Full variable domain (rest looked up from reference TRBV7-6 and TRBJ1-1): GAGVSQSPRYKVTKRGQDVALRCDPISGHVSLYWYRQALGQGPEFLTYFNYEAQQDKSGLPNDRFSAERPEGSISTLTIQRTEQRDSAMYRCASSPNTVGQGAEAFFGQGTRLTVV.

The genes are TRBV9 and TRBJ2-3; 10 bases line up with TRBD2. The V and J ends lost 0 bases and 2 bases, in that order; junction bases with no gene match: 6. Germline V gene lookup returns CDR1 SGDLS and CDR2 YYNGEE. There are 17 residues in the CDR3. The CDR3 DNA follows: TGTGCCAGCAGCGTAGACCCCAGCGGGGGGGCCACAGATACGCAGTATTTT. Protein product: CASSVDPSGGATDTQYF.

The rearrangement joins TRBV5-4 to TRBJ2-1; D is unresolved. CDR1 and CDR2 (germline): SGHNT, YYREEE (reference sequence). V was clipped by 0 bases and J by 5 bases, with 6 bases between them. This CDR3 is built from 13 residues. The CDR3 reads CASSLDTNNEQFF. CDR3 nucleotide sequence: TGTGCCAGCAGCTTGGACACGAACAATGAGCAGTTCTTC. Using reference TRBV5-4 and TRBJ2-1 for the parts outside the CDR3, the full variable domain is ETGVTQSPTHLIKTRGQQVTLRCSSQSGHNTVSWYQQALGQGPQFIFQYYREEENGRGNFPPRFSGLQFPNYSSELNVNALELDDSALYLCASSLDTNNEQFFGPGTRLTVL.

This clone was counted a single time. The CDR3 sequence is CASSQMPGQGADGYTF. CDR3 sequence (DNA): TGCGCCAGCAGCCAGATGCCGGGACAGGGGGCAGATGGCTACACCTTC. This chain uses TRBV4-3 with TRBJ1-2, with 12 bases lining up with TRBD1. CDR1 LGHNA and CDR2 YSLEER come from the germline V gene. CDR3 size: 16 residues. V shed 3 bases, J shed 6 bases, and the junction held 8 bases outside the gene matches.

The V gene is TRBV11-2, the J gene TRBJ2-7; TRBD1 matches at 9 bases. The junction had 11 bases not matched to a gene; V was cut back by 5 bases and J by 3 bases. This CDR3 region has 16 residues. The germline gives CDR1 SGHAT, CDR2 FQNNGV. The CDR3: CASSPGAGQGNYEQYF. Here the CDR3 DNA reads TGTGCCAGCAGCCCAGGTGCGGGACAGGGAAACTACGAGCAGTACTTC.

The J gene is TRBJ1-5, the V gene TRBV27, with D maybe TRBD1 (6 bases). V was clipped by 6 bases and J by 6 bases, with 12 bases between them. The CDR3 runs 13 residues. Germline V gene data show CDR1 as MNHEY and CDR2 as SMNVEV (reference sequence). In nucleotides, the CDR3 is TGTGCCAGCAGCGAGGGAGGGGGTCAGCCCCAGCATTTT. Protein: CASSEGGGQPQHF.

The chain uses TRBV11-3 and TRBJ2-2; TRBD1 matches 7 bases. The V segment lost 0 bases and the J segment 5 bases; nucleotides outside the gene matches: 12. The CDR3 covers 18 residues. CDR1 is SGHNT, CDR2 YENEEA, per germline. Here the CDR3 reads CASSLDWGQKDATGELFF. The CDR3 DNA sequence: TGTGCCAGCAGCTTAGATTGGGGACAGAAGGATGCGACCGGGGAGCTGTTTTTT.